The present TCR beta chain was sequenced within a study of shared clonotypes between healthy human individuals. The overall study: Researchers drew samples from a couple of women and a few men aged 18 to 49. General study results and limits: The donor pool, a small one, limited the genetic and exposure-history diversity represented. Naive subsets usually exceeded memory subsets in estimated richness.

CDR3 size: 16 residues. Germline V gene data show CDR1 as LGHNA and CDR2 as YNFKEQ. The V and J ends lost 4 bases and 0 bases respectively, with 14 bases between them. The method was immunoSEQ multiplex PCR; TCRdb's version includes in-frame clones alone and lacks a portion of them. Of some 2,000,000 clones detected, about 95% appear once; the ten largest clones hold 0.1% to 0.15%. Caucasian adults residing in Nashville, Tennessee made up all the donors. Details on this clone: Its cognate antigen is unknown.

This sequence originates from a man younger than 35 in good health. The V call is TRBV4-2, the J call TRBJ2-3; D is perhaps TRBD2 (6 bases). Sequenced: naive CD4+ T cells sorted from blood. Stated subset: CD45RA+ positively selected. The CDR3 nucleotides read TGTGCCAGCAGCCCCATGGAGGGTTCTAGCACAGATACGCAGTATTTT. Protein sequence: CASSPMEGSSTDTQYF.